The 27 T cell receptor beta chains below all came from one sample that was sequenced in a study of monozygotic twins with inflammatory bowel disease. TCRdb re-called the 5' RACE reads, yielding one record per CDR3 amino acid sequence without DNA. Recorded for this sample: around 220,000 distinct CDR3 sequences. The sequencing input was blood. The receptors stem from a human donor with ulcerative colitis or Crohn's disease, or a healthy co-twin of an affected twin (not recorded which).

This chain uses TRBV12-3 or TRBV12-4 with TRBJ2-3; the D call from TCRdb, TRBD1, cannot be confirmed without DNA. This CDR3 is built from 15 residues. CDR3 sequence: CASSPGQLVDDTQYF.

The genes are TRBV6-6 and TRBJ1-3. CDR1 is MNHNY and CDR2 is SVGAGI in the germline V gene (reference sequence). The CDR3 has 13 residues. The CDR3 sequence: CASGDTSGNTIYF.

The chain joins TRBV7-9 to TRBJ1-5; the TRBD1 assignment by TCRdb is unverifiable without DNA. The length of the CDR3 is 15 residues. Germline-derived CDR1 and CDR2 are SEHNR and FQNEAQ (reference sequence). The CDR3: CASSSTGSSNQPQHF.

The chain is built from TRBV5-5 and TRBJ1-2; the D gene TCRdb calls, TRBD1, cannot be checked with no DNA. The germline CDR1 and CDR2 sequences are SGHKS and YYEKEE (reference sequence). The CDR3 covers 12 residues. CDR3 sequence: CASSFPGYGYTF.

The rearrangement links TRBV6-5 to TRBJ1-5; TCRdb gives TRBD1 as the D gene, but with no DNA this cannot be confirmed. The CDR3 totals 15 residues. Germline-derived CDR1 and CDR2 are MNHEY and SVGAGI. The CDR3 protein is CASSYPGQGNQPQHF.

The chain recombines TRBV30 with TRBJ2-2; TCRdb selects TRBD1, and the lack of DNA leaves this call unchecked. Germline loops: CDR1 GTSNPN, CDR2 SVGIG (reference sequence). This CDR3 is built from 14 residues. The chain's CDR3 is CAAPGQEMAGELFF.

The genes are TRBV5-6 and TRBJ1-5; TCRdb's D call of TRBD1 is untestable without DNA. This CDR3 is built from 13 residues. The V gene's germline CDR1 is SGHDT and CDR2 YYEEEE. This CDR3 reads CASSQTGGQPQHF.

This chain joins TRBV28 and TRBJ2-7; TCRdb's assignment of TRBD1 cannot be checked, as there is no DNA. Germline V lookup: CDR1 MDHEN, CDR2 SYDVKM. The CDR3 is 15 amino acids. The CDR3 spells CASSSQLQGTYEQYF. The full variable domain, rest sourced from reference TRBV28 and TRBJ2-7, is DVKVTQSSRYLVKRTGEKVFLECVQDMDHENMFWYRQDPGLGLRLIYFSYDVKMKEKGDIPEGYSVSREKKERFSLILESASTNQTSMYLCASSSQLQGTYEQYFGPGTRLTVT.

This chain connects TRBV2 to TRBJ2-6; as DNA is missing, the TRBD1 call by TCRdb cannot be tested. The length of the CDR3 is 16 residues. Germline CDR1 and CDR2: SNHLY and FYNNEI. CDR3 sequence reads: CASTTGDGAGANVLTF.

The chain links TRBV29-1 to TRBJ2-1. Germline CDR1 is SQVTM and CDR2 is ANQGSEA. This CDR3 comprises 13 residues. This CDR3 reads CSVVGISYNEQFF.

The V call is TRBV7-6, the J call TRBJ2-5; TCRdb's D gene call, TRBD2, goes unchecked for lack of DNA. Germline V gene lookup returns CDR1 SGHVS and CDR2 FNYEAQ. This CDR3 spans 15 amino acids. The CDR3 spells CASSLVAGGRETQYF.

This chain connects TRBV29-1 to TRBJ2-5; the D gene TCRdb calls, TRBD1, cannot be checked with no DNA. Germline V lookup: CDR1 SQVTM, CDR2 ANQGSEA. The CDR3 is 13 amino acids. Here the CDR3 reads CSVVPGFGETQYF.

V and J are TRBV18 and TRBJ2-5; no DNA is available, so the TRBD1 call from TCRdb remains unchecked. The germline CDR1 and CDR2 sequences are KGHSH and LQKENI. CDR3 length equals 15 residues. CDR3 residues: CASSPTWTGEETQYF. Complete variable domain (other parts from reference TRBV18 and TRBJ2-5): NAGVMQNPRHLVRRRGQEARLRCSPMKGHSHVYWYRQLPEEGLKFMVYLQKENIIDESGMPKERFSAEFPKEGPSILRIQQVVRGDSAAYFCASSPTWTGEETQYFGPGTRLLVL.

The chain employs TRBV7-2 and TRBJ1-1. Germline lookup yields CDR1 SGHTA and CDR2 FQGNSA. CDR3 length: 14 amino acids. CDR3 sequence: CASSFHTGNTEAFF.

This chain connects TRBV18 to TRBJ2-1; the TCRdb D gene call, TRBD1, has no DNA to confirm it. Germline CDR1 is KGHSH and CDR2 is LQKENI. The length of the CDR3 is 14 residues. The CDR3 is CASSPGQGFNEQFF.

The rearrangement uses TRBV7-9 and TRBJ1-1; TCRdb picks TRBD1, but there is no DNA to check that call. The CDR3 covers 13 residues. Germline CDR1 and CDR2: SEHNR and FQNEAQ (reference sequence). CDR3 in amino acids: CASSYPWDTEAFF. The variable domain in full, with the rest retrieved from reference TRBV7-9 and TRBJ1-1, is DTGVSQNPRHKITKRGQNVTFRCDPISEHNRLYWYRQTLGQGPEFLTYFQNEAQLEKSRLLSDRFSAERPKGSFSTLEIQRTEQGDSAMYLCASSYPWDTEAFFGQGTRLTVV.

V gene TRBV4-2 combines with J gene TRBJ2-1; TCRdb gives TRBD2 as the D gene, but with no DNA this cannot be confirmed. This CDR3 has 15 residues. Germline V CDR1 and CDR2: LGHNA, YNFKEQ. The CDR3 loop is CASSPAGEAYNEQFF.

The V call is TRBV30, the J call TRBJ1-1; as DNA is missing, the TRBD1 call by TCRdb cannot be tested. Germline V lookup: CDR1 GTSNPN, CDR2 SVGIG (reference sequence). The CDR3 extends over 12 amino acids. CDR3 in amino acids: CAWAPGTGRAFF.

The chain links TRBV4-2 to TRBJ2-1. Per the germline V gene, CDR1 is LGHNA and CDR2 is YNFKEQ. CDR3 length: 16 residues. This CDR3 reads CASSQDGLSSYNEQFF.

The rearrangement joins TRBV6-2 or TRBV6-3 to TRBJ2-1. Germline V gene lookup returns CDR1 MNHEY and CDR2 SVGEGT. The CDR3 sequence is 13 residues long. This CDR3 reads CASTRRSYNEQFF.

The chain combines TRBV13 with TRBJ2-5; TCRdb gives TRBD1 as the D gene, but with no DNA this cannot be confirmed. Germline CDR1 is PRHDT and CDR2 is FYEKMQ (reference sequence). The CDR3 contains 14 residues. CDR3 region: CASSSGTGGETQYF.

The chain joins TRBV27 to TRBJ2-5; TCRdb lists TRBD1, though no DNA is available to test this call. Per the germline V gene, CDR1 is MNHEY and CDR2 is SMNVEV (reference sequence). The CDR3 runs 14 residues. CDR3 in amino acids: CASSFNRGQETQYF.

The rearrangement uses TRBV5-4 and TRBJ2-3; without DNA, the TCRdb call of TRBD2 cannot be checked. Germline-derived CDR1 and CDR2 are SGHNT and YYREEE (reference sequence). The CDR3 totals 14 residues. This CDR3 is CASELAGGLDTQYF. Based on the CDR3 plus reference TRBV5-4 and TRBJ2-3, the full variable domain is ETGVTQSPTHLIKTRGQQVTLRCSSQSGHNTVSWYQQALGQGPQFIFQYYREEENGRGNFPPRFSGLQFPNYSSELNVNALELDDSALYLCASELAGGLDTQYFGPGTRLTVL.

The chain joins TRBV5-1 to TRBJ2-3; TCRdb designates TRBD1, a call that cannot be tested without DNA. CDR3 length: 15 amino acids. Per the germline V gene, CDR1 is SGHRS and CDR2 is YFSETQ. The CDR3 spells CASSFLGGITDTQYF. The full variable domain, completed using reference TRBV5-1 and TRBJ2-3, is KAGVTQTPRYLIKTRGQQVTLSCSPISGHRSVSWYQQTPGQGLQFLFEYFSETQRNKGNFPGRFSGRQFSNSRSEMNVSTLELGDSALYLCASSFLGGITDTQYFGPGTRLTVL.

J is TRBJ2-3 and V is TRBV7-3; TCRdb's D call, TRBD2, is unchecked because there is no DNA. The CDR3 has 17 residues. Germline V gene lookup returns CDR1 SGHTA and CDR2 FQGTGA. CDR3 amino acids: CASSLSSVAGGTDTQYF.

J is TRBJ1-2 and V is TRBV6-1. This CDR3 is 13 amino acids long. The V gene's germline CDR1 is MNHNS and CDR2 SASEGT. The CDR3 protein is CASSEILSYGYTF.

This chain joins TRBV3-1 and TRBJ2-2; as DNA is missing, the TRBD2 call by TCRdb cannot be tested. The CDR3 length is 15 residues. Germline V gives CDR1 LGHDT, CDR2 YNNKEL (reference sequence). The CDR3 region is CASSHSLWFTGELFF.